These 22 T cell receptor beta chains were sequenced from one sample in a study of blood T cell repertoires in COVID-19. The method was immunoSEQ multiplex PCR; TCRdb's version includes in-frame clones alone and lacks a portion of them. The sample includes 65,000 to 70,000 clones, 80% to 85% of them seen just once. Material for sequencing was peripheral blood. Source of these receptors: a woman aged 55-69 years with acute or convalescent COVID-19.

The chain links TRBV6-1 to TRBJ1-1; the match to TRBD1 covers 7 bases. V gave up 1 base and J gave up 7 bases; unmatched junction bases: 3. CDR3 length: 13 residues. Germline CDR1 MNHNS, CDR2 SASEGT. The CDR3 region is CASSEGQGIEAFF. In nucleotides, the CDR3 is TGTGCCAGCAGTGAAGGACAGGGAATTGAAGCTTTCTTT.

The chain uses TRBV3-1 (or the pseudogene TRBV3-2) and TRBJ1-3; the match to TRBD1 covers 7 bases. CDR3 size: 15 residues. With V trimmed by 3 bases and J by 4 bases, 6 bases remained unmatched. Germline CDR1 LGHDT, CDR2 YNNKEL (reference sequence). The CDR3 DNA sequence: TGTGCCAGCAGCCAGAGGTCAGGGGGGGGAAACACCATATATTTT. Its protein product is CASSQRSGGGNTIYF.

This clone was seen a few times. The V gene is TRBV6-2 or TRBV6-3, the J gene TRBJ2-1; 11 bases are a match to TRBD2. Germline loops: CDR1 MNHEY, CDR2 SVGEGT. V was clipped by 3 bases and J by 6 bases; unmatched bases: 7. The CDR3 is 16 amino acids. The CDR3 region is CASSYWLAGGPNEQFF. In DNA form, the CDR3 reads TGTGCCAGCAGTTATTGGTTAGCGGGGGGGCCCAATGAGCAGTTCTTC.

V and J are TRBV10-3 and TRBJ2-2; 10 bases align to TRBD2. Germline CDR1 reads ENHRY; CDR2 reads SYGVKD. Trimming cost V 7 bases and J 1 base; bases outside gene matches: 6. There are 16 residues in the CDR3. The DNA for the CDR3 is TGTGCCATCAATAGCGGGGGGCCCCAGAACACCGGGGAGCTGTTTTTT. Translated, it gives CAINSGGPQNTGELFF.

This chain links TRBV2 with TRBJ2-7; 7 nucleotides match TRBD1. The CDR3 has 13 amino acids. Germline CDR1 is SNHLY and CDR2 is FYNNEI. Unmatched junction bases numbered 2, after V lost 4 bases and J lost 2 bases. CDR3 protein: CASSGGQTYEQYF. The CDR3 bases are TGTGCCAGCAGTGGGGGACAGACCTACGAGCAGTACTTC.

CDR3 loop: CASSELGRRDGYTF. The CDR3 coding sequence is TGTGCCAGCAGTGAACTGGGGAGGCGGGATGGCTACACCTTC. V usage is TRBV2 and J usage is TRBJ1-2; D unresolved. Germline V gene lookup returns CDR1 SNHLY and CDR2 FYNNEI. V lost 2 bases to trimming and J lost 6 bases, with 13 bases between them. This CDR3 contains 14 residues. Supplemented by reference TRBV2 and TRBJ1-2, the full variable domain reads EPEVTQTPSHQVTQMGQEVILRCVPISNHLYFYWYRQILGQKVEFLVSFYNNEISEKSEIFDDQFSVERPDGSNFTLKIRSTKLEDSAMYFCASSELGRRDGYTFGSGTRLTVV.

The chain recombines TRBV18 with TRBJ2-3; TRBD2 might be the D (6 bases). This CDR3 comprises 14 residues. Germline V gene data show CDR1 as KGHSH and CDR2 as LQKENI. V lost 8 bases and J lost 3, with 15 bases in between. The CDR3 sequence: CASGRGERTDTQYF. DNA for the CDR3: TGTGCCAGCGGGCGCGGGGAAAGGACAGATACGCAGTATTTT.

This sequence joins TRBV29-1 and TRBJ2-1, with a weak D call TRBD1 (5 bases). Per the germline V gene, CDR1 is SQVTM and CDR2 is ANQGSEA. This CDR3 region has 13 residues. Trimming pared 2 bases from V and 4 bases from J, leaving 9 bases between. In DNA form, the CDR3 reads TGCAGCGTTGAACCGGCAGGGTACAATGAGCAGTTCTTC. Translating it yields CSVEPAGYNEQFF.

V is TRBV9 and J is TRBJ1-1; TRBD1 matches 9 bases. V gave up 2 bases and J gave up 0 bases; unmatched junction bases: 2. CDR1 is SGDLS and CDR2 is YYNGEE in the germline V gene. The CDR3 extends over 15 amino acids. In DNA, the CDR3 is TGTGCCAGCAGCGTGGGGACAGGGATGAACACTGAAGCTTTCTTT. Translating gives CASSVGTGMNTEAFF. The full variable domain, with the rest looked up from reference TRBV9 and TRBJ1-1, is DSGVTQTPKHLITATGQRVTLRCSPRSGDLSVYWYQQSLDQGLQFLIQYYNGEERAKGNILERFSAQQFPDLHSELNLSSLELGDSALYFCASSVGTGMNTEAFFGQGTRLTVV.

V usage is TRBV25-1 and J usage is TRBJ2-2; 10 bases match TRBD2. The V and J ends lost 8 bases and 3 bases, in that order; junction bases with no gene match: 6. The CDR3 contains 15 residues. Germline CDR1 MGHDK, CDR2 SYGVNS. CDR3 sequence (DNA): TGTGCCAGCCAGCTAGCGGGGGAGTACACCGGGGAGCTGTTTTTT. This translates into CASQLAGEYTGELFF.

This rearrangement joins TRBV27 to TRBJ2-6; TRBD1 is a possible D gene (6 bases). The germline V gene encodes CDR1 MNHEY and CDR2 SMNVEV (reference sequence). V was trimmed by 5 bases and J by 3 bases, leaving 14 bases between them. This CDR3 is 16 amino acids long. The CDR3 DNA follows: TGTGCCAGCAGTCCCCACAGGGACGGTGGGGCCAACGTCCTGACTTTC. Encoded protein: CASSPHRDGGANVLTF.

The chain couples TRBV11-2 to TRBJ2-2; TRBD2 matches 7 bases. The CDR3 has 14 amino acids. After removal of 2 bases from V and 7 bases from J, the junction contained 4 bases not matched to a gene. Germline loops: CDR1 SGHAT, CDR2 FQNNGV. The CDR3 loop is CASSLNGGNGELFF. The CDR3 region has the DNA TGTGCCAGCAGCTTAAACGGGGGGAACGGGGAGCTGTTTTTT.

The chain uses TRBV9 and TRBJ1-2, with D possibly TRBD1 on 5 matching bases. CDR3 size: 16 residues. V lost 0 bases and J 1 base, leaving 13 bases between the germline ends. The germline V gene encodes CDR1 SGDLS and CDR2 YYNGEE. The CDR3 nucleotides are TGTGCCAGCAGCGTAGATGGTACAGGCCTTAACTATGGCTACACCTTC. This encodes CASSVDGTGLNYGYTF. Based on the CDR3 plus reference TRBV9 and TRBJ1-2, the full variable domain is DSGVTQTPKHLITATGQRVTLRCSPRSGDLSVYWYQQSLDQGLQFLIQYYNGEERAKGNILERFSAQQFPDLHSELNLSSLELGDSALYFCASSVDGTGLNYGYTFGSGTRLTVV.

The CDR3 bases are TGTGCCACCAGCCCCGACAGGTTATCAGAGACCCAGTACTTC. It codes for CATSPDRLSETQYF. The rearrangement uses TRBV15 and TRBJ2-5, with a tentative D call TRBD1 (6 bases). CDR1 and CDR2 (germline): LNHNV, YYDKDF (reference sequence). V gave up 5 bases and J gave up 4 bases, with 14 bases separating them. This CDR3 is 14 amino acids long.

This chain connects TRBV19 to TRBJ2-3; D might be TRBD1 (6 bases). V shed 5 bases and J shed 2 bases, with 14 bases lying between them. CDR3 length equals 15 residues. The germline V gene has CDR1 LNHDA and CDR2 SQIVND (reference sequence). CDR3: CASSVPRGYTDTQYF. CDR3 nucleotides: TGTGCCAGTAGTGTCCCCAGGGGCTACACAGATACGCAGTATTTT.

This chain links TRBV18 with TRBJ2-3; tentative D call: TRBD2 (5 bases). Trimming removed 5 bases from V and 1 base from J, with 13 bases in between. CDR1 KGHSH and CDR2 LQKENI come from the germline V gene. CDR3 length equals 15 residues. DNA of the CDR3: TGTGCCAGCTCAACTTACTTCGGGGGCACAGATACGCAGTATTTT. As protein: CASSTYFGGTDTQYF.

The chain employs TRBV9 and TRBJ2-1, with 9 positions matching TRBD1. The length of the CDR3 is 15 residues. Germline loops: CDR1 SGDLS, CDR2 YYNGEE. Trimming took 6 bases from V and 9 from J; bases not matched to a gene: 13. CDR3 protein: CASNTFGTGYSEQFF. CDR3 nucleotide sequence: TGTGCCAGCAATACATTCGGGACAGGGTACTCTGAGCAGTTCTTC.

The table lists this clone with a count of one. The V call is TRBV6-5, the J call TRBJ2-7; no firm D call. Per germline, CDR1 MNHEY and CDR2 SVGAGI. The CDR3 contains 14 residues. V shed 0 bases and J shed 0 bases, with 6 bases lying between them. The chain's CDR3 is CASSYSPSSYEQYF. DNA for the CDR3: TGTGCCAGCAGTTACTCGCCGAGCTCCTACGAGCAGTACTTC.

V gene TRBV2 combines with J gene TRBJ1-2, with a weak D call TRBD1 (6 bases). With 3 bases removed from V and 7 bases from J, the gap between germline ends came to 12 bases. The CDR3 is 13 amino acids. CDR1 is SNHLY and CDR2 is FYNNEI in the germline V gene. Written as DNA, the CDR3 is TGTGCCAGCAGTGAGTGGGACATGGCTGGCTACACCTTC. Translating gives CASSEWDMAGYTF.

Notes on this clone: The same CDR3 also results from other DNA sequences found in this sample. This chain joins TRBV19 and TRBJ1-6; 7 bases map to TRBD1. Germline V gene data show CDR1 as LNHDA and CDR2 as SQIVND (reference sequence). The CDR3 totals 15 residues. The V gene end was trimmed by 3 bases and the J gene end by 10 bases; junction bases not matched to a gene: 9. The CDR3 DNA reads as TGTGCCAGTAGTATCCGACAGGGAAGGGGATCACCCCTCCACTTT. Protein sequence: CASSIRQGRGSPLHF.

This chain uses TRBV14 with TRBJ1-4; maybe TRBD1 (5 bases). In germline, CDR1 is SGHDN, CDR2 FVKESK. V was shortened by 2 bases and J by 5 bases, with 6 bases between the two germline ends. This CDR3 has 13 amino acids. CDR3 coding DNA: TGTGCCAGCAGCCAATACAGGAATGAAAAACTGTTTTTT. Encoded protein: CASSQYRNEKLFF. Combining the CDR3 with reference TRBV14 and TRBJ1-4 gives the whole variable domain EAGVTQFPSHSVIEKGQTVTLRCDPISGHDNLYWYRRVMGKEIKFLLHFVKESKQDESGMPNNRFLAERTGGTYSTLKVQPAELEDSGVYFCASSQYRNEKLFFGSGTQLSVL.

The chain links TRBV4-1 to TRBJ1-5; D uncertain. CDR1 is MGHRA and CDR2 is YSYEKL in the germline V gene. The CDR3 contains 14 residues. V was cut by 8 bases and J by 9 bases, with 20 bases left in between. For the CDR3, the DNA is TGCGCCAGCGGGCAAGTGGGCTCGTACGGGCCCCAGCATTTT. It is translated as CASGQVGSYGPQHF.